The next 19 T cell receptor beta chains were all read from a single sample in a study of blood T cell repertoires in COVID-19. The data were produced by immunoSEQ multiplex PCR, yet TCRdb's version contains in-frame clones alone and is incomplete. The table includes under 450,000 clones, approximately 89% detected once. The specimen sequenced was PBMCs or T cells enriched from blood (not recorded which). The receptor set was obtained from a man aged 25 to 40 who had recovered from COVID-19.

V is TRBV7-2 and J is TRBJ1-2; possible D gene TRBD1, 5 bases. Germline values: CDR1 SGHTA, CDR2 FQGNSA. The V end was cut by 1 base, the J end by 5 bases, with 11 bases between. CDR3 size: 14 residues. In nucleotides, the CDR3 is TGTGCCAGCAGCTTAGACGCAGGGAAGTATGGCTACACCTTC. Translated, it gives CASSLDAGKYGYTF.

The J gene is TRBJ2-4, the V gene TRBV11-2, with D possibly matching TRBD1 (6 bases). Trimming removed 1 base at V and 4 bases at J, with 11 bases between. Per germline, CDR1 SGHAT and CDR2 FQNNGV. There are 15 residues in the CDR3. CDR3 sequence (DNA): TGTGCCAGCAGCTTAGGACAGGTCCCAAAAAACATTCAGTACTTC. It is translated as CASSLGQVPKNIQYF.

This chain uses TRBV4-1 with TRBJ2-7, with D perhaps matching TRBD1 (6 bases). Germline CDR1 reads MGHRA; CDR2 reads YSYEKL. The germline V and J ends were trimmed by 1 base and 2 bases, with 15 bases remaining between them. The CDR3 totals 16 residues. CDR3 nucleotides: TGCGCCAGCAGCCAAGTATGGACAGACCAAACCTACGAGCAGTACTTC. The encoded protein is CASSQVWTDQTYEQYF.

The CDR3 is CASSAPGEGLSYGYTF. DNA for the CDR3: TGTGCCAGCAGCGCACCGGGGGAGGGGTTGAGCTATGGCTACACCTTC. The J gene is TRBJ1-2, the V gene TRBV9; D might be TRBD1 (5 bases). The CDR3 covers 16 residues. The germline V and J ends were trimmed by 3 bases and 4 bases, with 19 bases remaining between them. CDR1 and CDR2 from the germline V gene are SGDLS and YYNGEE.

The V gene is TRBV7-2, the J gene TRBJ1-4; weak D call: TRBD1 (5 bases). Germline V gene sequence: CDR1 SGHTA, CDR2 FQGNSA. V shed 2 bases and J shed 0 bases, with 13 bases lying between them. The CDR3 covers 17 residues. CDR3 nucleotides: TGTGCCAGCAGCTTACTGGGCAGGGCCTCAACTAATGAAAAACTGTTTTTT. Translating it yields CASSLLGRASTNEKLFF.

This clone was detected only a few times. The CDR3 sequence is CASSRVLRGTF. As DNA, the CDR3 is TGTGCCAGCAGCCGGGTCCTGCGTGGCACCTTC. The V and J genes are TRBV5-8 and TRBJ1-2; D call uncertain. V was pared by 4 bases and J by 13 bases, with 14 bases between. Per the germline V gene, CDR1 is SGHTS and CDR2 is YDEGEE. The CDR3 runs to 11 residues.

The V and J genes are TRBV7-9 and TRBJ1-2, with 7 bases lining up with TRBD1. CDR1 and CDR2 (germline): SEHNR, FQNEAQ (reference sequence). The CDR3 has 17 residues. J was trimmed by 7 bases and V by 2 bases; bases with no gene match: 16. CDR3 in DNA: TGTGCCAGCAGCTTATATTTCCCTGACAGGGTATGGTTTGGCTACACCTTC. Its translation: CASSLYFPDRVWFGYTF.

The V and J genes are TRBV18 and TRBJ1-4; 9 bases are shared with TRBD1. Germline V gene data show CDR1 as KGHSH and CDR2 as LQKENI. The CDR3 consists of 15 residues. Trimming removed 3 bases from V and 7 bases from J; junction bases left unmatched: 6. The CDR3, as DNA: TGTGCCAGCTCACCCGCGACAGGGGGGGGTGAAAAACTGTTTTTT. Translation gives CASSPATGGGEKLFF.

The count of this clone is one. Here the CDR3 DNA reads TGTGCCAGTAGTCACAGGGAGCATGGCTACACCTTC. Translated: CASSHREHGYTF. The V gene is TRBV19, the J gene TRBJ1-2; possibly TRBD1 for D (6 bases). The CDR3 covers 12 residues. Trimming cost V 5 bases and J 6 bases, with 10 bases left between them. Germline V CDR1 and CDR2: LNHDA, SQIVND (reference sequence). The full variable domain, with the rest looked up from reference TRBV19 and TRBJ1-2, is DGGITQSPKYLFRKEGQNVTLSCEQNLNHDAMYWYRQDPGQGLRLIYYSQIVNDFQKGDIAEGYSVSREKKESFPLTVTSAQKNPTAFYLCASSHREHGYTFGSGTRLTVV.

The CDR3 DNA reads as TGTGCCAGCAGTGAATACCCCGAACAGGGCTTGTTCTCACCCCTCCACTTT. Amino acids: CASSEYPEQGLFSPLHF. The chain uses TRBV25-1 and TRBJ1-6; TRBD1 is a possible D gene (6 bases). Trimming took off 0 bases at V and 10 bases at J, with 19 bases between the two ends. Germline V lookup: CDR1 MGHDK, CDR2 SYGVNS. The CDR3 spans 17 residues.

This rearrangement joins TRBV14 to TRBJ1-2; 7 positions agree with TRBD1. J was trimmed by 8 bases and V by 6 bases; bases with no gene match: 9. This CDR3 comprises 13 residues. From germline, CDR1 is SGHDN and CDR2 FVKESK. The CDR3 sequence is CASSSTTGSGYTF. The CDR3, as DNA: TGTGCCAGCAGTTCAACGACAGGGTCCGGCTACACCTTC. Drawing the rest from reference TRBV14 and TRBJ1-2, the complete variable domain is EAGVTQFPSHSVIEKGQTVTLRCDPISGHDNLYWYRRVMGKEIKFLLHFVKESKQDESGMPNNRFLAERTGGTYSTLKVQPAELEDSGVYFCASSSTTGSGYTFGSGTRLTVV.

The table lists this clone with a count of one. This chain links TRBV10-3 with TRBJ1-3; D is ambiguous. Trimming took 7 bases from V and 0 from J, leaving 10 bases between them. Germline-derived CDR1 and CDR2 are ENHRY and SYGVKD. The CDR3 consists of 14 residues. Written as DNA, the CDR3 is TGTGCCATCAAGGCTGAGGGCTCTGGAAACACCATATATTTT. Translation gives CAIKAEGSGNTIYF.

This chain links TRBV10-1 with TRBJ2-3; 14 bases align to TRBD2. Germline V gene data show CDR1 as WNHNN and CDR2 as SYGVQD (reference sequence). Trimming at V came to 8 bases and at J to 1 base, leaving 11 bases not matched to a gene. CDR3 length: 18 amino acids. The CDR3 bases are TGCGCCAGCCAGAAGGGGACTAGCGGGGGAGTTGGCACAGATACGCAGTATTTT. The encoded protein is CASQKGTSGGVGTDTQYF.

The chain uses TRBV7-2 and TRBJ1-2; the match to TRBD1 covers 7 bases. Germline values: CDR1 SGHTA, CDR2 FQGNSA. With V trimmed by 5 bases and J by 5 bases, 2 bases remained unmatched. This CDR3 has 12 residues. CDR3 loop: CASSPGQYGYTF. CDR3 DNA: TGTGCCAGCAGCCCGGGACAGTATGGCTACACCTTC.

The chain uses TRBV13 and TRBJ2-1, with 13 nucleotides matching TRBD2. The V and J ends lost 1 base and 9 bases, in that order; junction bases with no gene match: 9. Germline-derived CDR1 and CDR2 are PRHDT and FYEKMQ (reference sequence). There are 17 residues in the CDR3. CDR3 sequence reads: CASSLEAGTSGVREQFF. The CDR3 DNA reads TGTGCCAGCAGCTTAGAAGCAGGGACTAGCGGGGTTCGTGAGCAGTTCTTC.

V usage is TRBV3-1 (or the pseudogene TRBV3-2) and J usage is TRBJ1-2, with TRBD1 as a possible D gene (5 bases). The ends were cut back, 4 bases at V and 8 bases at J, with 20 bases in the middle. CDR3 length: 15 amino acids. Germline V lookup: CDR1 LGHDT, CDR2 YNNKEL (reference sequence). The CDR3 DNA reads as TGTGCCAGCAGCCCCTTGGGATCAAATCAGGGAGGCTACACCTTC. It codes for CASSPLGSNQGGYTF.

Concerning this clone: Other DNA sequences in this specimen translate into the identical CDR3. This rearrangement joins TRBV30 to TRBJ2-2; D unclear. Germline V lookup: CDR1 GTSNPN, CDR2 SVGIG (reference sequence). The CDR3 runs to 15 residues. V shed 0 bases and J shed 3 bases, with 11 bases lying between them. CDR3 sequence: CAWSVRDRDTGELFF. CDR3 sequence (DNA): TGTGCCTGGAGTGTACGTGACCGGGACACCGGGGAGCTGTTTTTT.

The chain combines TRBV9 with TRBJ2-7; TRBD2 is a possible D gene (5 bases). The germline CDR1 and CDR2 sequences are SGDLS and YYNGEE. The V end lost 4 bases, the J end lost 5 bases, and 16 bases lay between the germline ends. The CDR3 sequence is 14 residues long. The CDR3 loop reads CASSYRPGVDEQYF. The CDR3 nucleotides are TGTGCCAGCAGCTATCGTCCCGGGGTGGACGAGCAGTACTTC.

The chain uses TRBV18 and TRBJ2-3; 8 bases map to TRBD1. J was trimmed by 5 bases and V by 8 bases; bases with no gene match: 6. CDR3 length: 13 amino acids. CDR1 and CDR2 (germline): KGHSH, LQKENI. As DNA, the CDR3 is TGTGCCAGCCTGCAGGGGGCTAAAGATACGCAGTATTTT. This translates into CASLQGAKDTQYF. Complete variable domain (other parts from reference TRBV18 and TRBJ2-3): NAGVMQNPRHLVRRRGQEARLRCSPMKGHSHVYWYRQLPEEGLKFMVYLQKENIIDESGMPKERFSAEFPKEGPSILRIQQVVRGDSAAYFCASLQGAKDTQYFGPGTRLTVL.